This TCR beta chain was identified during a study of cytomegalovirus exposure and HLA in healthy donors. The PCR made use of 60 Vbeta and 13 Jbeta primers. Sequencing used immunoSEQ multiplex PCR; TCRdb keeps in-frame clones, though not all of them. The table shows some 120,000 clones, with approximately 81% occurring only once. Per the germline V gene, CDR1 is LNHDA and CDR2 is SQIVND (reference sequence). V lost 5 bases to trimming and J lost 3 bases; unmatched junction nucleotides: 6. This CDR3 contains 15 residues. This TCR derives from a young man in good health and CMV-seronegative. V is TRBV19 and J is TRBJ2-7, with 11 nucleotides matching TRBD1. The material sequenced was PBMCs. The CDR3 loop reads CASSPGTGGDYEQYF. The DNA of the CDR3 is TGTGCCAGTAGTCCAGGGACAGGGGGGGACTACGAGCAGTACTTC.